The 8 T cell receptor beta chains listed next were all sequenced from one sample in a study of cytomegalovirus exposure and HLA in healthy donors. Amplification used 60 Vbeta primers and 13 Jbeta primers. Libraries were prepared by immunoSEQ multiplex PCR; TCRdb keeps only in-frame clonotypes and omits some of them. The table includes 100,000 or so clones, around 84% detected once. Sequencing input: PBMCs. The receptors stem from a young man in good health and CMV-seronegative.

The rearrangement uses TRBV6-6 and TRBJ1-2; 8 positions match TRBD1. CDR1 is MNHNY and CDR2 is SVGAGI in the germline V gene (reference sequence). This CDR3 region has 12 residues. The V segment lost 6 bases and the J segment 4 bases; nucleotides outside the gene matches: 1. CDR3 loop: CASSDRGYGYTF. CDR3 coding DNA: TGTGCCAGCAGCGACAGGGGCTATGGCTACACCTTC.

The gene calls are TRBV28 and TRBJ1-5; a possible D gene is TRBD1 (5 bases). V was clipped by 1 base and J by 7 bases, with 14 bases between them. Germline V gives CDR1 MDHEN, CDR2 SYDVKM. The CDR3 contains 15 residues. The CDR3 region is CASSLFGSGWQPQHF. Written as DNA, the CDR3 is TGTGCCAGCAGTTTATTCGGGTCAGGGTGGCAGCCCCAGCATTTT.

As regards this clone: An end of the junction does not agree with germline; a read error may underlie this. The genes are TRBV6-6 and TRBJ2-7; a possible D gene is TRBD2 (5 bases). The CDR3 is 15 residues long. CDR1 is MNHNY, CDR2 SVGAGI, per germline (reference sequence). CDR3 loop: CANSNPGNEMGEQYF. Written as DNA, the CDR3 is TGTGCCAACAGTAATCCCGGGAATGAGATGGGAGAGCAGTACTTC.

This chain connects TRBV28 to TRBJ2-5, with 9 bases fitting TRBD1. Trimming at V came to 2 bases and at J to 5 bases, leaving 12 bases not matched to a gene. CDR1 MDHEN and CDR2 SYDVKM come from the germline V gene. This CDR3 region has 17 residues. The CDR3 nucleotides are TGTGCCAGCAGTTTAGGAACGGGACAGGGTCTGTTTGAGACCCAGTACTTC. Amino acids: CASSLGTGQGLFETQYF.

The gene calls are TRBV19 and TRBJ2-2, with 8 bases aligning to TRBD2. The V gene end was trimmed by 8 bases and the J gene end by 6 bases; junction bases not matched to a gene: 8. Looked up from germline, CDR1 is LNHDA and CDR2 is SQIVND (reference sequence). The CDR3 runs to 14 residues. This CDR3 reads CASSQREPPGELFF. The CDR3 DNA reads TGTGCCAGTTCGCAGCGGGAGCCGCCCGGGGAGCTGTTTTTT.

The chain has TRBV6-5 and TRBJ2-5; 11 bases agree with TRBD2. The tail of the sequence fits TRBJ2-7 better, so the J call may be wrong. The CDR3 has 16 amino acids. Germline V gene lookup returns CDR1 MNHEY and CDR2 SVGAGI. CDR3 DNA sequence: TGTGCCAGCAGTTCTCGCCCGGGACTAGCGGACTACGAGCAGTACTTC. Its protein is CASSSRPGLADYEQYF.

This clone was detected a few times. The chain is built from TRBV28 and TRBJ1-1, with 7 bases fitting TRBD1. V dropped 5 bases and J dropped 5; count of bases not matched to a gene: 8. Looked up from germline, CDR1 is MDHEN and CDR2 is SYDVKM. CDR3 length equals 14 residues. The CDR3 region is CASSIGQARTEAFF. The CDR3 DNA is TGTGCCAGCAGTATCGGACAGGCCAGAACTGAAGCTTTCTTT.

V usage is TRBV27 and J usage is TRBJ1-1, with 7 positions matching TRBD1. Germline CDR1 and CDR2: MNHEY and SMNVEV (reference sequence). The V gene end was trimmed by 6 bases and the J gene end by 4 bases; junction bases not matched to a gene: 8. This CDR3 spans 14 amino acids. In nucleotides, the CDR3 is TGTGCCAGCAGAATTCAGGCAGGGGGCACTGAAGCTTTCTTT. Protein sequence: CASRIQAGGTEAFF.